Shown below are 6 T cell receptor beta chains from a single sample sequenced in a study of beta chain features in type 1 diabetes. No antigen is known for these receptors. The authors reverse transcribed all of the isolated RNA, so sequencing captured expressed TCRB transcripts. Some clones are missing from TCRdb's copy, which holds only in-frame ones; the method was immunoSEQ multiplex PCR. The repertoire has roughly 330,000 clones, approximately 13% of them found once; the top ten carry 0.015%. Study observations and caveats: The study found moderately but significantly shorter TCRB CDR3s in all four CD4+ subsets of Type 1 diabetes patients.

The sample comprised naive CD4+ T cells from blood. All receptors derive from a woman aged 18-29 years with type 1 diabetes.

The chain combines TRBV27 with TRBJ2-2; D may be TRBD2 (5 bases). The CDR3 runs to 14 residues. The germline V gene has CDR1 MNHEY and CDR2 SMNVEV (reference sequence). Deletions cut 3 bases from V and 1 base from J, with 6 bases between. The CDR3 loop is CASSLRVNTGELFF. DNA of the CDR3: TGTGCCAGCAGTTTGCGGGTGAACACCGGGGAGCTGTTTTTT.

V and J are TRBV4-3 and TRBJ2-1; D gene unclear. There are 16 residues in the CDR3. Germline V CDR1 and CDR2: LGHNA, YSLEER. V was shortened by 1 base and J by 8 bases, with 18 bases between the two germline ends. The CDR3 is CASSQAPGLSGDEQFF. The CDR3 DNA sequence: TGCGCCAGCAGCCAAGCCCCGGGTCTCTCTGGCGATGAGCAGTTCTTC.

This clone was seen a few times. V is TRBV28 and J is TRBJ2-7, with TRBD1 as a possible D gene (5 bases). The germline V gene has CDR1 MDHEN and CDR2 SYDVKM. With 6 bases removed from V and 1 base from J, the gap between germline ends came to 19 bases. The CDR3 has 16 amino acids. CDR3: CASSDLPQGHSYEQYF. In DNA, the CDR3 is TGTGCCAGCAGCGACCTCCCGCAGGGTCATTCCTACGAGCAGTACTTC.

The chain recombines TRBV28 with TRBJ1-2, with TRBD1 identical over 7 bases. V shed 6 bases and J 4 bases; nucleotides not matched to a gene: 11. Germline CDR1 is MDHEN and CDR2 is SYDVKM. The CDR3 has 15 amino acids. CDR3 protein: CASRKYDREGYGYTF. The DNA of the CDR3 is TGTGCCAGCAGGAAATATGACAGGGAAGGCTATGGCTACACCTTC.

The rearrangement links TRBV19 to TRBJ2-2, with 12 bases fitting TRBD2. CDR3 length: 16 amino acids. The germline gives CDR1 LNHDA, CDR2 SQIVND (reference sequence). The J segment lost 6 bases and the V segment lost 8 bases, leaving 10 bases of the junction unmatched. This chain's CDR3 is CASGVKASGRAGELFF. The CDR3 DNA reads as TGTGCCAGTGGGGTAAAGGCTAGCGGGAGGGCCGGGGAGCTGTTTTTT.

The chain employs TRBV5-1 and TRBJ2-5, with TRBD1 identical over 11 bases. Trimming took 4 bases from V and 4 from J; bases not matched to a gene: 12. This CDR3 spans 17 amino acids. Germline V CDR1 and CDR2: SGHRS, YFSETQ. DNA of the CDR3: TGCGCCAGCAGCCCCCGGGGGACAGGGGGTCTTGGAGAGACCCAGTACTTC. This gives the protein CASSPRGTGGLGETQYF.